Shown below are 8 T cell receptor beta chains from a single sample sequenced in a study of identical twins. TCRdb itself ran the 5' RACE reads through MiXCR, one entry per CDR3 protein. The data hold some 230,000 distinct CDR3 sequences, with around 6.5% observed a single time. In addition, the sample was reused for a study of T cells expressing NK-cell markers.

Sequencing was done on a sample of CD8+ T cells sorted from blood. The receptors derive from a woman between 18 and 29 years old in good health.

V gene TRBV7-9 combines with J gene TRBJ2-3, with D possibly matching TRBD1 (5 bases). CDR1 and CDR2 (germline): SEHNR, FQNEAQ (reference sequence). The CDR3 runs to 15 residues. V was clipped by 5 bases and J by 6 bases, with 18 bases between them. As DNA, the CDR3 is TGTGCCAGCAGCACCCAGGGCATTGGTTCGGATACGCAGTATTTT. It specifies CASSTQGIGSDTQYF. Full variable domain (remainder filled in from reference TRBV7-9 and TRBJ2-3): DTGVSQNPRHKITKRGQNVTFRCDPISEHNRLYWYRQTLGQGPEFLTYFQNEAQLEKSRLLSDRFSAERPKGSFSTLEIQRTEQGDSAMYLCASSTQGIGSDTQYFGPGTRLTVL.

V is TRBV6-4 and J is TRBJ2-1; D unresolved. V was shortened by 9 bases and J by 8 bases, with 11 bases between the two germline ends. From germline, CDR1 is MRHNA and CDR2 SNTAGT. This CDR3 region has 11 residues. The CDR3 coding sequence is TGTGCCAGAACGACTCGCGATGAGCAGTTCTTC. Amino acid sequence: CARTTRDEQFF.

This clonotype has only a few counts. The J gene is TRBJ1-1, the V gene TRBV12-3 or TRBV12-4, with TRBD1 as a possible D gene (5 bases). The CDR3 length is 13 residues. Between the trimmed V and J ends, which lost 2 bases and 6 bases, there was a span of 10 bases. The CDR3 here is CASSLSGGPEAFF. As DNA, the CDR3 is TGTGCCAGCAGTTTAAGTGGGGGACCTGAAGCTTTCTTT.

CDR3 residues: CASSKWQEYF. The CDR3 region has the DNA TGTGCCAGCAGCAAATGGCAGGAGTACTTC. The chain joins TRBV21-1 to TRBJ2-7. TRBV21-1 counts as a pseudogene. The CDR3 loop spans 10 amino acids.

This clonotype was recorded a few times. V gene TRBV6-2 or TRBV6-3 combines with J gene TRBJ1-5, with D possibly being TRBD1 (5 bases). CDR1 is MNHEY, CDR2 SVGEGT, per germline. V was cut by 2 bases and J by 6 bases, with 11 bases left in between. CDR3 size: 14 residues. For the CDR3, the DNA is TGTGCCAGCAGTTACGCGGCAGGGACTCAGCCCCAGCATTTT. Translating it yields CASSYAAGTQPQHF.

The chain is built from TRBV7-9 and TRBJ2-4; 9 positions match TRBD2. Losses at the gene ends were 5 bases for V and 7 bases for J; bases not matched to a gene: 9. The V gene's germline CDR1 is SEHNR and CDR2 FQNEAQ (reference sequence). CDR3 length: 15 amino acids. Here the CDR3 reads CASSPPAGGINIQYF. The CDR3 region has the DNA TGTGCCAGCAGCCCACCGGCGGGGGGGATTAACATTCAGTACTTC.

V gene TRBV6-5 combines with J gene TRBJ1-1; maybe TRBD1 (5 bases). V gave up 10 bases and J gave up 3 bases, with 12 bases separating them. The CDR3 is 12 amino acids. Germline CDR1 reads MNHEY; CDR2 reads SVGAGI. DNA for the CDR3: TGTGCCACCTGCGGGGGGGACACTGAAGCTTTCTTT. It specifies CATCGGDTEAFF.

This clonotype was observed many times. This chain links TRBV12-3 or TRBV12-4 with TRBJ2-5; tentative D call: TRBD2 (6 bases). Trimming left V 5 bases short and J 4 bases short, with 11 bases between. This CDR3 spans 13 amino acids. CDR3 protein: CASSNSLAETQYF. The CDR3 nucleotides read TGTGCCAGCAGTAATTCACTAGCAGAGACCCAGTACTTC.